The 24 T cell receptor beta chains in this list originate from one sample, sequenced in a study of vaccination and CD4 T cells after COVID-19. The treatment denotes: roughly 10-day PBMC culture with coronavirus spike peptide pools or control peptides (ViraFEST assay). The Oncomine TCR Beta short-read assay was applied to DNA of cultured CD4+ T cells. Using its own MiXCR run on the PCR reads, TCRdb lists one record per CDR3 protein. The sample has approximately 12,000 distinct CDR3 sequences, 50% to 60% seen once; the top ten hold 20% to 30%. These receptors' targets are unknown. The sample was CD4+ T cells from blood, cultured in vitro. The source is a human donor who had recovered from COVID-19.

CDR3 in DNA: TGTGCCATCAGAGACGTGGGTGCAGGGTCGGGTGGCTACACCTTC. Amino acid sequence: CAIRDVGAGSGGYTF. V gene TRBV10-3 combines with J gene TRBJ1-2, with TRBD1 as a possible D gene (5 bases). CDR1 is ENHRY, CDR2 SYGVKD, per germline. V lost 6 bases and J lost 7, with 21 bases in between. The length of the CDR3 is 15 residues.

The chain carries TRBV7-2 and TRBJ1-6; D is uncertain. The CDR3 loop spans 13 amino acids. Germline V CDR1 and CDR2: SGHTA, FQGNSA. V lost 2 bases, J lost 10 bases, and 9 bases lay in between. The CDR3 loop is CASSLRAGSPLHF. The CDR3 region has the DNA TGTGCCAGCAGCTTAAGGGCTGGCTCACCCCTCCACTTT. The entire variable domain, with the rest obtained from reference TRBV7-2 and TRBJ1-6, is as follows: GAGVSQSPSNKVTEKGKDVELRCDPISGHTALYWYRQSLGQGLEFLIYFQGNSAPDKSGLPSDRFSAERTGGSVSTLTIQRTQQEDSAVYLCASSLRAGSPLHFGNGTRLTVT.

The V call is TRBV7-3, the J call TRBJ1-1; no definite D call. Germline loops: CDR1 SGHTA, CDR2 FQGTGA. V was cut by 6 bases and J by 1 base, with 9 bases left in between. The CDR3 contains 13 residues. The CDR3 nucleotides are TGTGCCAGCAGTTACGCAGGGAACACTGAAGCTTTCTTT. Translation gives CASSYAGNTEAFF.

The chain employs TRBV20-1 and TRBJ1-2, with a tentative D call TRBD1 (6 bases). Per germline, CDR1 DFQATT and CDR2 SNEGSKA (reference sequence). The CDR3 loop spans 14 amino acids. V was pared by 0 bases and J by 8 bases, with 16 bases between. The DNA of the CDR3 is TGCAGTGCTAGAGAGGGGACACGGCTGAGAGGCTACACCTTC. This codes for CSAREGTRLRGYTF.

The rearrangement links TRBV5-4 to TRBJ1-1; D unresolved. The length of the CDR3 is 15 residues. Deletions cut 0 bases from V and 0 bases from J, with 9 bases between. CDR1 and CDR2 (germline): SGHNT, YYREEE (reference sequence). CDR3 sequence (DNA): TGTGCCAGCAGCTTGGGGCAAGGGATGAACACTGAAGCTTTCTTT. Protein product: CASSLGQGMNTEAFF.

This chain connects TRBV6-1 to TRBJ1-6, with 7 bases identical to TRBD1. Germline CDR1 and CDR2: MNHNS and SASEGT. Trimming cost V 8 bases and J 3 bases; bases outside gene matches: 4. There are 14 residues in the CDR3. The CDR3 DNA follows: TGTGCCAGCCAGGGGGGGGGCTATAATTCACCCCTCCACTTT. Translated, it gives CASQGGGYNSPLHF.

CDR3 loop: CAASRAPGPQETQYF. The CDR3, as DNA: TGTGCCGCAAGTAGGGCCCCCGGCCCCCAAGAGACCCAGTACTTC. This rearrangement joins TRBV5-4 to TRBJ2-5; no definite D call. The length of the CDR3 is 15 residues. Per germline, CDR1 SGHNT and CDR2 YYREEE (reference sequence). Trimming stripped 10 bases from V and 1 base from J, with 20 bases between.

This clonotype was recorded a few times. V usage is TRBV9 and J usage is TRBJ1-2; 7 bases line up with TRBD1. The CDR3 consists of 15 residues. V was pared by 0 bases and J by 7 bases, with 9 bases of the junction left unmatched. Germline V gives CDR1 SGDLS, CDR2 YYNGEE. CDR3 sequence: CASSVATGEESGYTF. The CDR3 region has the DNA TGTGCCAGCAGCGTAGCTACAGGGGAGGAGAGTGGCTACACCTTC.

Relative to its sample, this clonotype is hyperexpanded. The genes are TRBV27 and TRBJ2-3, with D possibly matching TRBD1 (6 bases). Looked up from germline, CDR1 is MNHEY and CDR2 is SMNVEV (reference sequence). This CDR3 is 14 amino acids long. The ends were cut back, 3 bases at V and 6 bases at J, with 13 bases in the middle. The CDR3, as DNA: TGTGCCAGCAGTTTGGCCAGGGGCTACGATACGCAGTATTTT. Its translation is CASSLARGYDTQYF.

This rearrangement joins TRBV28 to TRBJ1-5; D unresolved. The CDR3 is 11 amino acids. Germline lookup yields CDR1 MDHEN and CDR2 SYDVKM. V lost 2 bases to trimming and J lost 7 bases, with 3 bases between them. CDR3 protein: CASSLEQPQHF. The CDR3 DNA sequence: TGTGCCAGCAGTTTAGAGCAGCCCCAGCATTTT.

The gene calls are TRBV6-1 and TRBJ2-1; 8 bases fit TRBD1. CDR1 is MNHNS, CDR2 SASEGT, per germline. V trimming: 6 bases; J trimming: 2 bases; junction bases outside the gene matches: 3. CDR3 length: 14 residues. The CDR3 bases are TGTGCCAGCAGGACAGGGGCCGCCTACAATGAGCAGTTCTTC. The encoded protein is CASRTGAAYNEQFF.

This clonotype appeared a few times. This chain links TRBV15 with TRBJ2-1; D remains unclear. This CDR3 has 12 residues. Per the germline V gene, CDR1 is LNHNV and CDR2 is YYDKDF (reference sequence). The V end was cut by 3 bases, the J end by 4 bases, with 4 bases between. This CDR3 is CATSRGYNEQFF. CDR3 coding DNA: TGTGCCACCAGCAGGGGATACAATGAGCAGTTCTTC. The variable domain in full, completed from reference TRBV15 and TRBJ2-1, reads DAMVIQNPRYQVTQFGKPVTLSCSQTLNHNVMYWYQQKSSQAPKLLFHYYDKDFNNEADTPDNFQSRRPNTSFCFLDIRSPGLGDTAMYLCATSRGYNEQFFGPGTRLTVL.

The chain uses TRBV12-3 or TRBV12-4 and TRBJ1-2; D not resolved. Trimming left V 7 bases short and J 7 bases short, with 16 bases between. The CDR3 has 13 amino acids. The CDR3 protein is CASTTVGSGGYTF. In DNA, the CDR3 is TGTGCCAGCACAACAGTTGGCTCGGGTGGCTACACCTTC.

The chain has TRBV19 and TRBJ2-1, with TRBD1 matching over 10 bases. Trimming at V came to 5 bases and at J to 2 bases, leaving 6 bases not matched to a gene. The germline gives CDR1 LNHDA, CDR2 SQIVND (reference sequence). CDR3 length: 16 amino acids. The CDR3 sequence is CASSPRDRGPYNEQFF. CDR3 DNA: TGTGCCAGTAGTCCCAGGGACAGGGGCCCCTACAATGAGCAGTTCTTC.

This clonotype was detected a few times. The J gene is TRBJ1-5, the V gene TRBV21-1; TRBD1, as called in the table, went unchecked against the DNA. TRBV21-1 is a recognized pseudogene. The CDR3 contains 17 residues. CDR3 nucleotide sequence: TGTGCCAGCAGCAAATTGCTTGGGACAGGGATCAATCAGCCCCAGCATTTT. As protein: CASSKLLGTGINQPQHF.

The chain carries TRBV7-8 and TRBJ2-2, with 8 bases fitting TRBD2. The V segment lost 2 bases and the J segment 7 bases; nucleotides outside the gene matches: 9. Germline loops: CDR1 SGHVS, CDR2 FQNEAQ. CDR3 length: 16 amino acids. CDR3 in amino acids: CASSLIREGRSGELFF. As DNA, the CDR3 is TGTGCCAGCAGCTTAATACGGGAGGGCCGGAGCGGGGAGCTGTTTTTT.

V gene TRBV7-9 combines with J gene TRBJ1-1, with 8 nucleotides matching TRBD1. This CDR3 has 14 amino acids. Germline V gene lookup returns CDR1 SEHNR and CDR2 FQNEAQ (reference sequence). The junction had 3 bases not matched to a gene; V was cut back by 0 bases and J by 6 bases. In DNA, the CDR3 is TGTGCCAGCAGCTTAGCCGCCAGGGGGCCTGAAGCTTTCTTT. Amino acid sequence: CASSLAARGPEAFF. The variable domain in full, completed from reference TRBV7-9 and TRBJ1-1, reads DTGVSQNPRHKITKRGQNVTFRCDPISEHNRLYWYRQTLGQGPEFLTYFQNEAQLEKSRLLSDRFSAERPKGSFSTLEIQRTEQGDSAMYLCASSLAARGPEAFFGQGTRLTVV.

The rearrangement uses TRBV18 and TRBJ2-1; no reliable D call. The V gene lost 2 bases and the J gene lost 4 bases, with 9 bases spanning the gap. The CDR3 consists of 14 residues. Germline V gene data show CDR1 as KGHSH and CDR2 as LQKENI. CDR3: CASSPSGRYNEQFF. The CDR3 DNA reads TGTGCCAGCTCACCATCCGGCCGGTACAATGAGCAGTTCTTC.

This clonotype was seen a few times. The genes are TRBV15 and TRBJ2-2, with TRBD1 matching over 7 bases. V shed 2 bases and J 2 bases; nucleotides not matched to a gene: 5. Germline-derived CDR1 and CDR2 are LNHNV and YYDKDF (reference sequence). The CDR3 totals 16 residues. CDR3 DNA sequence: TGTGCCACCAGCAGACCGACAGGGTCTAACACCGGGGAGCTGTTTTTT. It translates to CATSRPTGSNTGELFF.

A single count supports this clonotype. The chain combines TRBV28 with TRBJ1-1; 7 bases match TRBD1. The CDR3 has 14 residues. Per the germline V gene, CDR1 is MDHEN and CDR2 is SYDVKM. The ends lost 5 bases at V and 3 bases at J; junction bases unmatched: 6. CDR3 region: CASSKQGRYTEAFF. CDR3 coding DNA: TGTGCCAGCAGTAAACAGGGGAGGTACACTGAAGCTTTCTTT.

This clonotype appeared a single time. This chain uses TRBV15 with TRBJ1-4, with D tentatively TRBD1 (6 bases). Germline V lookup: CDR1 LNHNV, CDR2 YYDKDF (reference sequence). The germline V and J ends were trimmed by 3 bases and 10 bases, with 18 bases remaining between them. This CDR3 spans 15 amino acids. CDR3 bases: TGTGCCACCAGCAGGCCAACAGGCGAGGGGGTAAAACTGTTTTTT. Its translation: CATSRPTGEGVKLFF.

The sample holds a few counts of this clonotype. This chain links TRBV7-2 with TRBJ1-3; D is possibly TRBD1 (5 bases). Germline V gene sequence: CDR1 SGHTA, CDR2 FQGNSA. V shed 5 bases and J shed 0 bases, with 11 bases lying between them. This CDR3 comprises 15 residues. CDR3 in amino acids: CASSAAGGSGNTIYF. CDR3 DNA sequence: TGTGCCAGCAGCGCCGCGGGGGGCTCTGGAAACACCATATATTTT.

The CDR3 bases are TGCAGTGCTAGAGTAGGGGAAGGGACGAACATTCAGTACTTC. Encoded protein: CSARVGEGTNIQYF. The V and J genes are TRBV20-1 and TRBJ2-4; D assignment may be TRBD1 or TRBD2 (5 bases each). The CDR3 spans 14 residues. Per the germline V gene, CDR1 is DFQATT and CDR2 is SNEGSKA (reference sequence). Trimming pared 1 base from V and 7 bases from J, leaving 14 bases between.

J is TRBJ1-1 and V is TRBV7-2, with a possible D match to TRBD1 (5 bases). Trimming cost V 5 bases and J 1 base, with 11 bases left between them. This CDR3 contains 14 residues. Germline CDR1 is SGHTA and CDR2 is FQGNSA. This CDR3 is CASSGGTWNTEAFF. As DNA, the CDR3 is TGTGCCAGCAGCGGGGGGACGTGGAACACTGAAGCTTTCTTT.